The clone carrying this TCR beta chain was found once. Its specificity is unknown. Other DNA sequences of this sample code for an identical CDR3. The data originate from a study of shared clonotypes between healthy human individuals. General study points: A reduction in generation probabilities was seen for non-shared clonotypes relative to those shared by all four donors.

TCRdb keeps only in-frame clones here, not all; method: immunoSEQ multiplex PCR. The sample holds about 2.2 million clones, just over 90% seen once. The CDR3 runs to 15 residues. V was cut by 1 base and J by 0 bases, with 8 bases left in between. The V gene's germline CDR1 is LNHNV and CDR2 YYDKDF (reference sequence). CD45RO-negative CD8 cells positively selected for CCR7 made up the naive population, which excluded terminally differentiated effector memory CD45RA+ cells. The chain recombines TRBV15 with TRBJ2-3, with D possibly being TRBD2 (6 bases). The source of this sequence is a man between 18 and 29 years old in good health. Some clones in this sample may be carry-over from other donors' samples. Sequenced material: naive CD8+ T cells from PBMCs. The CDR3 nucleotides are TGTGCCACCAGCAGAGTGGCGGGAAGCACAGATACGCAGTATTTT. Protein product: CATSRVAGSTDTQYF.